This T cell receptor (beta chain) was identified during a study of cytomegalovirus exposure and HLA in healthy donors. Study observations and caveats: A list of about 180 TCR beta chains associated with cytomegalovirus was given. In a later analysis, HLA-associated beta chains showed higher expansion and lower generation probabilities than comparable chains.

Amplification used 60 Vbeta primers and 13 Jbeta primers. Sequencing used immunoSEQ multiplex PCR; TCRdb keeps in-frame clones, though not all of them. Of roughly 150,000 clones listed, about 77% are singletons. Per the germline V gene, CDR1 is SQVTM and CDR2 is ANQGSEA. The CDR3 sequence is 14 residues long. The ends were cut back, 5 bases at V and 2 bases at J, with 15 bases in the middle. For this clone: Antigen unknown.

Each donor was healthy, and each was a bone marrow donor. The source of this sequence is a man younger than 35 in good health and CMV-seropositive. The sample taken for sequencing was PBMCs. The chain uses TRBV29-1 and TRBJ1-1; a possible D gene is TRBD1 (6 bases). The CDR3 spells CSVQGPKTNTEAFF. The DNA of the CDR3 is TGCAGCGTTCAGGGGCCCAAAACAAACACTGAAGCTTTCTTT. Using reference TRBV29-1 and TRBJ1-1 for the parts outside the CDR3, the full variable domain is SAVISQKPSRDICQRGTSLTIQCQVDSQVTMMFWYRQQPGQSLTLIATANQGSEATYESGFVIDKFPISRPNLTFSTLTVSNMSPEDSSIYLCSVQGPKTNTEAFFGQGTRLTVV.